This T cell receptor (beta chain) was retrieved from a study of early T cells in non-severe SARS-CoV-2 infection. Study results and caveats: VDJdb matches were skewed toward anti-spike CD8 T cell responses.

Unique molecular identifiers were added to individual cDNA molecules. TCRdb reprocessed the 5' RACE reads with MiXCR, giving one entry per CDR3 protein. Found here are roughly 80,000 distinct CDR3 sequences, approximately 11% of them singletons; the top ten hold about 12%. Comments on this clonotype: Its antigen is not identified.

CDR1 is SGHDN and CDR2 is FVKESK in the germline V gene. The CDR3 spans 12 residues. V lost 2 bases, J lost 5 bases, and 3 bases lay in between. The chain is built from TRBV14 and TRBJ2-2; D is ambiguous. The clonotype originates from an adult who was a healthcare worker with PCR-confirmed SARS-CoV-2 infection or an uninfected control (not recorded which). Sequencing used whole blood, obtained at baseline. CDR3: CASSQLTGELFF. As DNA, the CDR3 is TGTGCCAGCAGCCAATTAACCGGGGAGCTGTTTTTT. Full variable domain (outside the CDR3, taken from reference TRBV14 and TRBJ2-2): EAGVTQFPSHSVIEKGQTVTLRCDPISGHDNLYWYRRVMGKEIKFLLHFVKESKQDESGMPNNRFLAERTGGTYSTLKVQPAELEDSGVYFCASSQLTGELFFGEGSRLTVL.